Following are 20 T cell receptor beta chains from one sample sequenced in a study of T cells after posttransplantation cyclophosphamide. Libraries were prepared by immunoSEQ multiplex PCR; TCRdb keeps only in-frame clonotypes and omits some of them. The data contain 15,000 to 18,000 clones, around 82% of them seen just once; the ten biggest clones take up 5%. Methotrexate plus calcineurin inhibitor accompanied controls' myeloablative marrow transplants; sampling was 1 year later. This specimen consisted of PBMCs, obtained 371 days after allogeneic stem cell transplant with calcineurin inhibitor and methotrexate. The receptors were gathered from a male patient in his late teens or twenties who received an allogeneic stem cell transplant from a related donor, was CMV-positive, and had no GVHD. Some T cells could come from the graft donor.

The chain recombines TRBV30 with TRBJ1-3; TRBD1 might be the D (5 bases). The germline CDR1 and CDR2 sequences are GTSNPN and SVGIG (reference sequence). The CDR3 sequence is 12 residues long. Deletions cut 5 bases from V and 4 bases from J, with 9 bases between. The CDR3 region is CAWDQGGNTIYF. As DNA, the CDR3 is TGTGCCTGGGATCAGGGAGGAAACACCATATATTTT.

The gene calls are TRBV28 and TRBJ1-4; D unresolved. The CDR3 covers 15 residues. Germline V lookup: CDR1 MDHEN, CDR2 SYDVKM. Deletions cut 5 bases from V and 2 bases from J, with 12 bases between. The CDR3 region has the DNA TGTGCCAGCAGTACCCAGAGGGCGACTAATGAAAAACTGTTTTTT. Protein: CASSTQRATNEKLFF. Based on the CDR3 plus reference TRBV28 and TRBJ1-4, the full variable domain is DVKVTQSSRYLVKRTGEKVFLECVQDMDHENMFWYRQDPGLGLRLIYFSYDVKMKEKGDIPEGYSVSREKKERFSLILESASTNQTSMYLCASSTQRATNEKLFFGSGTQLSVL.

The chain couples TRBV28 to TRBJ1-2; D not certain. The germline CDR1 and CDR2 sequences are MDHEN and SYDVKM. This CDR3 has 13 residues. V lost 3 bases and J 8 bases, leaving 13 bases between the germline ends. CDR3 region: CASSFRGGRGYTF. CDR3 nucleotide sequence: TGTGCCAGCAGTTTTCGAGGTGGGAGGGGCTACACCTTC.

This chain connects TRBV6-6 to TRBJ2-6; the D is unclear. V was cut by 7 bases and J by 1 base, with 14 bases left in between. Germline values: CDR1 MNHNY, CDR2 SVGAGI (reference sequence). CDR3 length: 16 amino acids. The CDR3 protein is CASTALGGSGANVLTF. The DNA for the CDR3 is TGTGCCAGCACCGCCTTAGGCGGATCTGGGGCCAACGTCCTGACTTTC.

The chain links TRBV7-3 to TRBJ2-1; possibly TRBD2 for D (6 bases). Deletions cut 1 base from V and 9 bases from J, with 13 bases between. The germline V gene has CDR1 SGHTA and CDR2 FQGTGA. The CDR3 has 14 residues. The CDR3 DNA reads TGTGCCAGCAGCTTAAGCGGGGATTACGGTGAGCAGTTCTTC. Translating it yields CASSLSGDYGEQFF. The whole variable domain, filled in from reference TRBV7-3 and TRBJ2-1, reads GAGVSQTPSNKVTEKGKYVELRCDPISGHTALYWYRQSLGQGPEFLIYFQGTGAADDSGLPNDRFFAVRPEGSVSTLKIQRTERGDSAVYLCASSLSGDYGEQFFGPGTRLTVL.

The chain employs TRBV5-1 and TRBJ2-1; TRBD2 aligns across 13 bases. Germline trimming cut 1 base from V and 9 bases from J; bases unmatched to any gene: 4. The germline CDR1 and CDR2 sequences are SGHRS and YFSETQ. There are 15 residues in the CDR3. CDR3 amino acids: CASSLWTSGSSEQFF. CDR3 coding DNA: TGCGCCAGCAGCTTGTGGACTAGCGGGAGTAGTGAGCAGTTCTTC.

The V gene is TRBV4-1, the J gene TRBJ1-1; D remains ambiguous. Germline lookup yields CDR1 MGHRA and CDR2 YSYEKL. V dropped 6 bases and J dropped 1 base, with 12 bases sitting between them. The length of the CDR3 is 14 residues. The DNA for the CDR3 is TGCGCCAGCAGAGGAGTCCTAAAGAACACTGAAGCTTTCTTT. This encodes CASRGVLKNTEAFF.

The CDR3 spells CASSLTSSPASSYEQYF. DNA for the CDR3: TGTGCCAGCAGCTTAACATCTAGTCCGGCAAGCTCCTACGAGCAGTACTTC. J is TRBJ2-5 and V is TRBV7-9; D gene unclear. TRBJ2-7 explains the end of the DNA better; the J call may be wrong. The CDR3 has 17 amino acids. CDR1 and CDR2 from the germline V gene are SEHNR and FQNEAQ (reference sequence).

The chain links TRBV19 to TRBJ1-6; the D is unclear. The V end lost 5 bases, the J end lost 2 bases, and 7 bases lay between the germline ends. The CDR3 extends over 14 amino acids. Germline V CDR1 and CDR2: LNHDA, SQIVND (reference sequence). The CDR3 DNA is TGTGCCAGTAGTCCAGGCACCTATAATTCACCCCTCCACTTT. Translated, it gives CASSPGTYNSPLHF.

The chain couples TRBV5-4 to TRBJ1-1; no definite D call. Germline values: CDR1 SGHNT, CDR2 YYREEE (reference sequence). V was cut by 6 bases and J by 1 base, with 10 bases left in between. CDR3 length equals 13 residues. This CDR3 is CASKPGENTEAFF. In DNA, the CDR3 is TGTGCCAGCAAGCCTGGAGAGAACACTGAAGCTTTCTTT. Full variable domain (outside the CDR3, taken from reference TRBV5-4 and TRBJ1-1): ETGVTQSPTHLIKTRGQQVTLRCSSQSGHNTVSWYQQALGQGPQFIFQYYREEENGRGNFPPRFSGLQFPNYSSELNVNALELDDSALYLCASKPGENTEAFFGQGTRLTVV.

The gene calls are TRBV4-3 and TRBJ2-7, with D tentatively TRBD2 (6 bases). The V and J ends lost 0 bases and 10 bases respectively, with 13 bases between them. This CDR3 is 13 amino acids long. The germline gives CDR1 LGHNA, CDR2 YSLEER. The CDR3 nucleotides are TGCGCCAGCAGCCAAGATGGGGCCGCGGGACAGTACTTC. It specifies CASSQDGAAGQYF.

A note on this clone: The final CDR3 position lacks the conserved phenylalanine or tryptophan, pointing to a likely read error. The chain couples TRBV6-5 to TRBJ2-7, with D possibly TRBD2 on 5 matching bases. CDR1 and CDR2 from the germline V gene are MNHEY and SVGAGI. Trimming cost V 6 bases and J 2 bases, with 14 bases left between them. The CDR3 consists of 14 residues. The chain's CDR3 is CASRLPGSPYEQYL. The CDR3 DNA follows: TGTGCCAGCAGGCTGCCGGGGAGTCCCTACGAGCAGTACCTC.

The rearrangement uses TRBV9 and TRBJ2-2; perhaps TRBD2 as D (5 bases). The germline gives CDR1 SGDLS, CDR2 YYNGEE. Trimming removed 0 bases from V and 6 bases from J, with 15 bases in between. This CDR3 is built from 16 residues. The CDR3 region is CASSVGGQELAGELFF. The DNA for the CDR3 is TGTGCCAGCAGCGTAGGCGGGCAGGAGCTCGCCGGGGAGCTGTTTTTT.

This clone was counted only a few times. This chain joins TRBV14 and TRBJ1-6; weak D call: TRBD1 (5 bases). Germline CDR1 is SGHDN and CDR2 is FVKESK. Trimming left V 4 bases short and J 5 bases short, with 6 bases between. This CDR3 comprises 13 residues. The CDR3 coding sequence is TGTGCCAGCAGCCGGACAAATAATTCACCCCTCCACTTT. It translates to CASSRTNNSPLHF.

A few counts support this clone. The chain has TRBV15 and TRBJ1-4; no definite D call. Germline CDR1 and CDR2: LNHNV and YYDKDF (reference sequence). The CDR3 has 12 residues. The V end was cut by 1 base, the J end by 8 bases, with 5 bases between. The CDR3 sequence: CATSRGAEKLFF. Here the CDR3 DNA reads TGTGCCACCAGCAGAGGGGCGGAAAAACTGTTTTTT. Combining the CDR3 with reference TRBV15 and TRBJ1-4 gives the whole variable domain DAMVIQNPRYQVTQFGKPVTLSCSQTLNHNVMYWYQQKSSQAPKLLFHYYDKDFNNEADTPDNFQSRRPNTSFCFLDIRSPGLGDTAMYLCATSRGAEKLFFGSGTQLSVL.

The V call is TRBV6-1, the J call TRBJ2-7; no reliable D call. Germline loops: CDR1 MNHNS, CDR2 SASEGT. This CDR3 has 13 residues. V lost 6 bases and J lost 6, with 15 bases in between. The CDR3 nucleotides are TGTGCCAGCAGCATGAGAGATGACTGCGAGCAGTACTTC. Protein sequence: CASSMRDDCEQYF.

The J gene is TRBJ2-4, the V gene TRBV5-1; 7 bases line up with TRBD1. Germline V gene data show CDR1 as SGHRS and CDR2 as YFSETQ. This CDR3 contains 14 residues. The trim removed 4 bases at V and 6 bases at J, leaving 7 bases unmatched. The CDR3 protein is CASSPDRVGNIQYF. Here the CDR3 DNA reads TGCGCCAGCAGCCCCGACAGGGTGGGAAACATTCAGTACTTC.

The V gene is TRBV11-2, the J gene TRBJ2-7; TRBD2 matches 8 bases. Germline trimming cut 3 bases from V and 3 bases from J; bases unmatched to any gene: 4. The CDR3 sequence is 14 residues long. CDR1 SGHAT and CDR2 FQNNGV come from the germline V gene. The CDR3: CASSLTSDDYEQYF. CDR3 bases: TGTGCCAGCAGCTTGACTAGCGACGACTACGAGCAGTACTTC.

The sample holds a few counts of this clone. The CDR3 DNA is TGTGCCAGCTTTTCCCCCTTTGGACTATCTTACGAGCAGTACTTC. Encoded protein: CASFSPFGLSYEQYF. This chain uses TRBV28 with TRBJ2-7, with D maybe TRBD2 (6 bases). V was shortened by 8 bases and J by 4 bases, with 21 bases between the two germline ends. Germline V gene sequence: CDR1 MDHEN, CDR2 SYDVKM. This CDR3 has 15 residues.

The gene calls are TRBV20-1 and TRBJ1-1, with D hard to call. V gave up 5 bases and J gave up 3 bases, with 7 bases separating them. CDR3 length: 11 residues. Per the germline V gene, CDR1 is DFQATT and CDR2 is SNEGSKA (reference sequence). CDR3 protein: CSAGLDTEAFF. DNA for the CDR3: TGCAGTGCTGGGCTTGACACTGAAGCTTTCTTT.